This T cell receptor beta chain was recorded in a study of shared clonotypes between healthy human individuals. Only in-frame clones appear in the TCRdb table, and some are missing; sequencing was by immunoSEQ multiplex PCR. This repertoire shows millions of clones, 90% to 95% found once; its top ten account for 1.5% to 2%. CD8 cells classed as naive were CD45RO-negative and positively selected for CCR7, excluding terminally differentiated effector memory CD45RA+ cells. All the donors were Caucasian adults who lived in Nashville, Tennessee. This CDR3 is built from 14 residues. From germline, CDR1 is MGHRA and CDR2 YSYEKL. Trimming shortened V by 1 base and J by 4 bases, and 8 bases separated the two germline ends. This clone was seen just once.

The chain employs TRBV4-1 and TRBJ2-1; D ambiguous. The source is a man aged 18 to 29 in good health. Some clones in this sample may be carry-over from other donors' samples. Sequencing was performed on naive CD8+ T cells from PBMCs. The CDR3 coding sequence is TGCGCCAGCAGCCAAGGAACCCAGTACAATGAGCAGTTCTTC. The encoded protein is CASSQGTQYNEQFF.